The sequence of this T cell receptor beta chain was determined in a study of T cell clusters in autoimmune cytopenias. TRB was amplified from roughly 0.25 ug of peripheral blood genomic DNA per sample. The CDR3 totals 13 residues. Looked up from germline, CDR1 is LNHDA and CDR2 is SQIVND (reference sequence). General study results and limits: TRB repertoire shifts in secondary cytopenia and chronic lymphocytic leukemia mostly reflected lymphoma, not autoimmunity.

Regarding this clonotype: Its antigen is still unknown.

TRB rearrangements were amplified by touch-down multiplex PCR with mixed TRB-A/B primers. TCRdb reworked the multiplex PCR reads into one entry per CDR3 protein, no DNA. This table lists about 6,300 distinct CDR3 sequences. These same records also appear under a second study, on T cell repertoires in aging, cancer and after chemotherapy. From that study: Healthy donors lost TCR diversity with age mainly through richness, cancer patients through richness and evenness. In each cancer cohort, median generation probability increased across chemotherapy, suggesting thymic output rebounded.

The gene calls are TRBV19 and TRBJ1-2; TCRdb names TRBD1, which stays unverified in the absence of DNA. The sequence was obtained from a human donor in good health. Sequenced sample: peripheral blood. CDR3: CASSRQGTGGYTF.